Below are 15 T cell receptor beta chains sequenced from a single sample in a study of blood T cell repertoires in COVID-19. Using immunoSEQ multiplex PCR, the repertoire was profiled, and TCRdb retains in-frame clones only, with some absent. The profile shows around 200,000 clones, about nine tenths of them singletons. Material: peripheral blood. The source is a man between 65 and 79 years old with acute or convalescent COVID-19.

The chain combines TRBV7-3 with TRBJ2-3; TRBD2 matches at 10 bases. Germline V gene lookup returns CDR1 SGHTA and CDR2 FQGTGA. V lost 1 base and J lost 0; bases outside the gene matches: 7. The CDR3 totals 18 residues. The DNA for the CDR3 is TGTGCCAGCAGCTTAAGCCTAGCGGGGGCGACGAGCACAGATACGCAGTATTTT. Residues: CASSLSLAGATSTDTQYF. Combining the CDR3 with reference TRBV7-3 and TRBJ2-3 gives the whole variable domain GAGVSQTPSNKVTEKGKYVELRCDPISGHTALYWYRQSLGQGPEFLIYFQGTGAADDSGLPNDRFFAVRPEGSVSTLKIQRTERGDSAVYLCASSLSLAGATSTDTQYFGPGTRLTVL.

The chain employs TRBV30 and TRBJ1-4; possible D gene TRBD1, 5 bases. Germline V gene lookup returns CDR1 GTSNPN and CDR2 SVGIG (reference sequence). The CDR3 runs to 15 residues. Trimming left V 2 bases short and J 2 bases short, with 12 bases between. CDR3 sequence reads: CAWSPLRGTNEKLFF. As DNA, the CDR3 is TGTGCCTGGAGTCCCCTTCGGGGGACTAATGAAAAACTGTTTTTT.

The V gene is TRBV24-1, the J gene TRBJ2-2, with D possibly matching TRBD1 (5 bases). V dropped 4 bases and J dropped 8 bases, with 10 bases sitting between them. Germline V gives CDR1 KGHDR, CDR2 SFDVKD. The length of the CDR3 is 13 residues. CDR3 amino acids: CATSESTAGELFF. DNA of the CDR3: TGTGCCACCAGTGAATCGACAGCTGGGGAGCTGTTTTTT.

The V and J genes are TRBV7-8 and TRBJ2-3; D unresolved. CDR3 length equals 15 residues. CDR1 is SGHVS, CDR2 FQNEAQ, per germline. Trimming took 4 bases from V and 0 from J, leaving 11 bases between them. In DNA, the CDR3 is TGTGCCAGCAGCTCCAACATTCCTAGCACAGATACGCAGTATTTT. Translated, it gives CASSSNIPSTDTQYF.

The CDR3 DNA is TGCGCCAGCAGCCCTCGACTGATCCAAGAGACCCAGTACTTC. Its protein is CASSPRLIQETQYF. The chain carries TRBV5-1 and TRBJ2-5; no firm D call. The CDR3 runs to 14 residues. Looked up from germline, CDR1 is SGHRS and CDR2 is YFSETQ. The germline V and J ends were trimmed by 4 bases and 1 base, with 11 bases remaining between them.

The chain has TRBV2 and TRBJ1-5; D possibly corresponds to TRBD1 (6 bases). Trimming removed 3 bases from V and 9 bases from J, with 12 bases in between. The CDR3 covers 13 residues. Germline assignment: CDR1 SNHLY and CDR2 FYNNEI. The CDR3 nucleotides read TGTGCCAGCAGTGATGAAGGGGGTCCGCCCCAGCATTTT. Its translation: CASSDEGGPPQHF.

The rearrangement joins TRBV24-1 to TRBJ1-4; the D gene is possibly TRBD1 (5 bases). The CDR3 loop spans 12 amino acids. Trimming took 5 bases from V and 7 from J, leaving 7 bases between them. From germline, CDR1 is KGHDR and CDR2 SFDVKD. The CDR3 nucleotides are TGTGCCACCAGTGCAACAGGTGAAAAACTGTTTTTT. Its translation is CATSATGEKLFF.

The CDR3 loop reads CASSFRQGAPQETQYF. CDR3 bases: TGCGCCAGCAGCTTTCGGCAGGGGGCACCCCAAGAGACCCAGTACTTC. The chain couples TRBV5-1 to TRBJ2-5; 8 nucleotides match TRBD1. This CDR3 spans 16 amino acids. Germline lookup yields CDR1 SGHRS and CDR2 YFSETQ. The V and J ends lost 2 bases and 1 base, in that order; junction bases with no gene match: 7.

The chain uses TRBV7-2 and TRBJ1-4; 7 nucleotides line up with TRBD1. V trimming: 1 base; J trimming: 8 bases; junction bases outside the gene matches: 13. Germline V gene sequence: CDR1 SGHTA, CDR2 FQGNSA. This CDR3 spans 17 amino acids. The CDR3 coding sequence is TGTGCCAGCAGCTTAGTGGTGCACAGGGGTAAGCTCGAAAAACTGTTTTTT. Translated, it gives CASSLVVHRGKLEKLFF.

This clone is a singleton in its sample. J is TRBJ2-2 and V is TRBV27, with 15 bases that match TRBD2. This CDR3 spans 21 amino acids. Germline-derived CDR1 and CDR2 are MNHEY and SMNVEV (reference sequence). V trimming: 4 bases; J trimming: 5 bases; junction bases outside the gene matches: 17. The CDR3 sequence is CASSSPRTSGGAKLITGELFF. The CDR3 DNA reads as TGTGCCAGCAGTTCCCCCAGGACTAGCGGGGGGGCCAAGTTAATAACCGGGGAGCTGTTTTTT.

The chain's CDR3 is CASSYWGAYNEQFF. CDR3 bases: TGTGCCAGCAGTTACTGGGGGGCCTACAATGAGCAGTTCTTC. V usage is TRBV6-6 and J usage is TRBJ2-1; a weak D match, TRBD2 (6 bases). CDR3 length: 14 amino acids. CDR1 and CDR2 from the germline V gene are MNHNY and SVGAGI (reference sequence). The ends were cut back, 1 base at V and 2 bases at J, with 6 bases in the middle.

The chain joins TRBV2 to TRBJ2-1; 7 nucleotides align to TRBD2. Unmatched junction bases numbered 9, after V lost 7 bases and J lost 6 bases. Germline V CDR1 and CDR2: SNHLY, FYNNEI. This CDR3 is built from 14 residues. CDR3: CASIRLAVFNEQFF. CDR3 DNA sequence: TGTGCCAGCATCCGGCTAGCGGTCTTCAATGAGCAGTTCTTC.

The chain couples TRBV5-1 to TRBJ1-1; 10 bases are shared with TRBD1. The V gene's germline CDR1 is SGHRS and CDR2 YFSETQ. Trimming took 2 bases from V and 3 from J; bases not matched to a gene: 4. The CDR3 runs to 15 residues. Here the CDR3 reads CASSFSGTGDTEAFF. The CDR3 DNA reads as TGCGCCAGCAGCTTTTCCGGGACAGGGGACACTGAAGCTTTCTTT.

The rearrangement uses TRBV2 and TRBJ2-5; 9 bases agree with TRBD1. The junction had 15 bases not matched to a gene; V was cut back by 5 bases and J by 11 bases. Germline lookup yields CDR1 SNHLY and CDR2 FYNNEI. The CDR3 is 15 amino acids. The CDR3 region is CASSFQRGGQGEQYF. CDR3 nucleotide sequence: TGTGCCAGCAGTTTCCAGAGGGGGGGACAGGGAGAACAGTACTTC.

On this clone: In the same sample, other DNA sequences code for this CDR3. The V call is TRBV4-1, the J call TRBJ2-7; 7 positions match TRBD1. Germline CDR1 reads MGHRA; CDR2 reads YSYEKL. The V segment lost 3 bases and the J segment 4 bases; nucleotides outside the gene matches: 3. This CDR3 is 13 amino acids long. CDR3 in amino acids: CASSQRQGYEQYF. The CDR3 nucleotides are TGCGCCAGCAGCCAGAGACAGGGATACGAGCAGTACTTC.